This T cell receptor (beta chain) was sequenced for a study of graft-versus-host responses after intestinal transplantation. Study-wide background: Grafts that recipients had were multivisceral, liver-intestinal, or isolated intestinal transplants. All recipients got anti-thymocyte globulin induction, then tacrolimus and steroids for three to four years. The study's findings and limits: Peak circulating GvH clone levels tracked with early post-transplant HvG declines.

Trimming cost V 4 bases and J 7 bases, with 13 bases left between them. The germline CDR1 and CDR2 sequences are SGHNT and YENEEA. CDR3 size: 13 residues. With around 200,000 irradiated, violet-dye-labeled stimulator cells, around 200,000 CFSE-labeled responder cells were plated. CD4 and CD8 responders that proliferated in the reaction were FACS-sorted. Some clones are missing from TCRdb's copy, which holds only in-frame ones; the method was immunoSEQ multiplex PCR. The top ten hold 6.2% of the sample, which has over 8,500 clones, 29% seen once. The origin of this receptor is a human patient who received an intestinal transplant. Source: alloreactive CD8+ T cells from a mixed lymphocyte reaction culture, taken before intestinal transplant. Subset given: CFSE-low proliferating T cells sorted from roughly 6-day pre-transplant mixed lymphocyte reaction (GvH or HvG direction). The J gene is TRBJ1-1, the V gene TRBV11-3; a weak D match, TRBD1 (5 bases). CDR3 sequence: CASSWGPAGEAFF. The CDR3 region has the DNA TGTGCCAGCAGCTGGGGCCCCGCTGGTGAAGCTTTCTTT.